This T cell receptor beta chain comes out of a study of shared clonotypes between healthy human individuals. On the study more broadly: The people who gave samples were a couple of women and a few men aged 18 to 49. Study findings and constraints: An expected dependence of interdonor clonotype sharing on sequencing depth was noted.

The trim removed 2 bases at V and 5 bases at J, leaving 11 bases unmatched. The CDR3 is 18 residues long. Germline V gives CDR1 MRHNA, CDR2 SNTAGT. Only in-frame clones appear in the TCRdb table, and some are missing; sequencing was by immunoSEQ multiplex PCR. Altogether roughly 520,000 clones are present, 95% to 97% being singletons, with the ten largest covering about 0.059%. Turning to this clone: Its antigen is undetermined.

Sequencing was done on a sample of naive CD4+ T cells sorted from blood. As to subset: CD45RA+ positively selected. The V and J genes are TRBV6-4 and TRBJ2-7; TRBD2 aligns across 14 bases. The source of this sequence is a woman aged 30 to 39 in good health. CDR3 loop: CASSDPLGLAGVLNEQYF. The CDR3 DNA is TGTGCCAGCAGTGACCCCCTGGGACTAGCGGGAGTGCTCAACGAGCAGTACTTC.